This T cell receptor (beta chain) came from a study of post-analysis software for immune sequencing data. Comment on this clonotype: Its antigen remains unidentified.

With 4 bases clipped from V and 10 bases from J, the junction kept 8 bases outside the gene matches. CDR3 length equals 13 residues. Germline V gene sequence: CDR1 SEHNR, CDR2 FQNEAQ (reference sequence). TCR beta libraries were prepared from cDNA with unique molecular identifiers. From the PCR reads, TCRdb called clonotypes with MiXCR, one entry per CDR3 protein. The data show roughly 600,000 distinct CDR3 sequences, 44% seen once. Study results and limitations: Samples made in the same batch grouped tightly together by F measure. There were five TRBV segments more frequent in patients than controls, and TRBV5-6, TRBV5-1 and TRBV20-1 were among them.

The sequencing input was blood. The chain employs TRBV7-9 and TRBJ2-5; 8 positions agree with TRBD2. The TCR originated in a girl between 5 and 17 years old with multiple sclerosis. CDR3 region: CASSSPGLVDQYF. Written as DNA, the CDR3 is TGTGCCAGCAGCTCCCCGGGACTAGTGGACCAGTACTTC.